These 19 T cell receptor beta chains were all obtained from the same sample, sequenced in a study of cytomegalovirus exposure and HLA in healthy donors. Profiling relied on immunoSEQ multiplex PCR, and the TCRdb table lists in-frame clones only, not all of them. The table lists approximately 130,000 clones, around nine tenths of them singletons. Sequencing input: PBMCs. The receptors originated from a woman under 30 in good health and CMV-seronegative.

This chain's CDR3 is CASRGTGDHSYEQYF. CDR3 coding DNA: TGTGCCAGCAGGGGGACAGGGGACCACTCCTACGAGCAGTACTTC. V usage is TRBV6-5 and J usage is TRBJ2-7; 10 bases agree with TRBD1. Germline V lookup: CDR1 MNHEY, CDR2 SVGAGI. This CDR3 comprises 15 residues. With V trimmed by 6 bases and J by 0 bases, 5 bases remained unmatched.

V is TRBV5-1 and J is TRBJ2-7; TRBD2 is a possible D gene (7 bases). The V end lost 7 bases, the J end lost 3 bases, and 14 bases lay between the germline ends. Per germline, CDR1 SGHRS and CDR2 YFSETQ. This CDR3 has 13 amino acids. The DNA for the CDR3 is TGCGCCAGCGGGAGGGGGGGCTACTACGAGCAGTACTTC. This sequence encodes CASGRGGYYEQYF.

DNA for the CDR3: TGCGCCAGCAGTGCGGGGGCGCCCGCCGAGCAGTACTTC. Its translation: CASSAGAPAEQYF. The genes are TRBV5-1 and TRBJ2-7; a weak D match, TRBD2 (7 bases). This CDR3 region has 13 residues. Trimming cost V 5 bases and J 6 bases, with 15 bases left between them. Germline V gives CDR1 SGHRS, CDR2 YFSETQ.

The chain links TRBV18 to TRBJ1-1; 9 bases are shared with TRBD1. Trimming removed 5 bases from V and 5 bases from J; junction bases left unmatched: 6. Germline CDR1 and CDR2: KGHSH and LQKENI. This CDR3 has 14 amino acids. CDR3 in DNA: TGTGCCAGCTCATCGGGACAGGGACGAACTGAAGCTTTCTTT. Translating gives CASSSGQGRTEAFF.

The CDR3 sequence is CASRGGISYNEQFF. The DNA for the CDR3 is TGTGCCAGCAGAGGCGGGATCTCCTACAATGAGCAGTTCTTC. V usage is TRBV11-3 and J usage is TRBJ2-1; tentative D call: TRBD2 (6 bases). The ends were cut back, 6 bases at V and 0 bases at J, with 9 bases in the middle. There are 14 residues in the CDR3. CDR1 and CDR2 from the germline V gene are SGHNT and YENEEA. The full variable domain, completed using reference TRBV11-3 and TRBJ2-1, is EAGVVQSPRYKIIEKKQPVAFWCNPISGHNTLYWYLQNLGQGPELLIRYENEEAVDDSQLPKDRFSAERLKGVDSTLKIQPAELGDSAVYLCASRGGISYNEQFFGPGTRLTVL.

This chain joins TRBV4-1 and TRBJ2-1, with 7 bases that match TRBD2. With 0 bases clipped from V and 7 bases from J, the junction kept 6 bases outside the gene matches. Germline-derived CDR1 and CDR2 are MGHRA and YSYEKL. The CDR3 consists of 15 residues. This chain's CDR3 is CASSQDPSGKNEQFF. CDR3 in DNA: TGCGCCAGCAGCCAAGATCCCAGCGGGAAGAATGAGCAGTTCTTC.

V and J are TRBV6-1 and TRBJ2-4, with TRBD2 matching over 7 bases. Germline V lookup: CDR1 MNHNS, CDR2 SASEGT. V dropped 7 bases and J dropped 13; count of bases not matched to a gene: 7. The CDR3 sequence is 11 residues long. The CDR3 DNA follows: TGTGCCAGCAATGGACGGGAGGCACAGTACTTC. Translated, it gives CASNGREAQYF.

The V call is TRBV4-3, the J call TRBJ1-2, with D perhaps TRBD1 (6 bases). Trimming cost V 0 bases and J 8 bases, with 25 bases left between them. This CDR3 spans 18 amino acids. Germline lookup yields CDR1 LGHNA and CDR2 YSLEER. DNA of the CDR3: TGCGCCAGCAGCCAAGATAGTGTCATGGAAGGGGGGGCGGAAGGCTACACCTTC. Residues: CASSQDSVMEGGAEGYTF.

The J gene is TRBJ2-1, the V gene TRBV18; a weak D match, TRBD2 (6 bases). Germline V lookup: CDR1 KGHSH, CDR2 LQKENI. The CDR3 sequence is 14 residues long. Trimming left V 4 bases short and J 8 bases short, with 15 bases between. For the CDR3, the DNA is TGTGCCAGCTCACGACAACTAGCTTTCGATGAGCAGTTCTTC. Translated: CASSRQLAFDEQFF.

This chain uses TRBV28 with TRBJ2-7; 8 nucleotides align to TRBD1. V dropped 7 bases and J dropped 2; count of bases not matched to a gene: 4. CDR1 MDHEN and CDR2 SYDVKM come from the germline V gene. CDR3 length: 13 amino acids. CDR3 in amino acids: CASTRQGTYEQYF. CDR3 DNA sequence: TGTGCCAGCACCAGACAGGGGACCTACGAGCAGTACTTC.

V and J are TRBV6-5 and TRBJ1-3; D is unclear. The CDR3 extends over 15 amino acids. From germline, CDR1 is MNHEY and CDR2 SVGAGI. Trimming removed 5 bases from V and 0 bases from J, with 11 bases in between. The CDR3 loop reads CASSVTLSSGNTIYF. For the CDR3, the DNA is TGTGCCAGCAGTGTAACCCTCAGCTCTGGAAACACCATATATTTT.

The chain joins TRBV1 to TRBJ2-1; the D segment call TRBD2 is taken from the table without a DNA check. TRBV1 represents a pseudogene. CDR3 length equals 18 residues. CDR3 sequence (DNA): TGCACCAGCAGCCAAAACGCCTTAGCGGGTCGAGGCTACAATGAGCAGTTCTTC. Its translation: CTSSQNALAGRGYNEQFF.

The chain links TRBV29-1 to TRBJ1-1; D possibly corresponds to TRBD1 (6 bases). Germline assignment: CDR1 SQVTM and CDR2 ANQGSEA. Trimming stripped 7 bases from V and 4 bases from J, with 13 bases between. The CDR3 length is 12 residues. This CDR3 is CSGGDRSTEAFF. Written as DNA, the CDR3 is TGCAGCGGGGGAGACAGGTCCACTGAAGCTTTCTTT.

In DNA, the CDR3 is TGTGCCAGCAGCTTAGGCCGCGCAGGGGTGGACACCGGGGAGCTGTTTTTT. It specifies CASSLGRAGVDTGELFF. This chain uses TRBV13 with TRBJ2-2, with a possible D match to TRBD1 (6 bases). Per germline, CDR1 PRHDT and CDR2 FYEKMQ (reference sequence). This CDR3 is built from 17 residues. V dropped 0 bases and J dropped 3 bases, with 14 bases sitting between them.

The V and J genes are TRBV19 and TRBJ2-7, with 8 bases aligning to TRBD2. This CDR3 has 16 residues. The germline V gene encodes CDR1 LNHDA and CDR2 SQIVND (reference sequence). V gave up 6 bases and J gave up 4 bases; unmatched junction bases: 14. The DNA of the CDR3 is TGTGCCAGTAGCGCCTACCCCGGGACTAGTTCTTACGAGCAGTACTTC. This encodes CASSAYPGTSSYEQYF.

The chain couples TRBV6-1 to TRBJ2-2; maybe TRBD1 (6 bases). The V and J ends lost 9 bases and 1 base respectively, with 12 bases between them. Germline lookup yields CDR1 MNHNS and CDR2 SASEGT. This CDR3 comprises 14 residues. For the CDR3, the DNA is TGTGCCAGTTACACAGGGTTGAACACCGGGGAGCTGTTTTTT. Translation: CASYTGLNTGELFF.

The V and J genes are TRBV7-9 and TRBJ2-2; 7 positions agree with TRBD2. This CDR3 region has 16 residues. V shed 2 bases and J 1 base; nucleotides not matched to a gene: 4. Germline CDR1 is SEHNR and CDR2 is FQNEAQ (reference sequence). The CDR3, as DNA: TGTGCCAGCAGCTTAATCACTAGCGAGAACACCGGGGAGCTGTTTTTT. This gives the protein CASSLITSENTGELFF.

The chain has TRBV19 and TRBJ1-5; 9 positions match TRBD1. This CDR3 spans 17 amino acids. CDR1 and CDR2 (germline): LNHDA, SQIVND (reference sequence). Trimming cost V 2 bases and J 0 bases; bases outside gene matches: 5. The CDR3 sequence: CASSIPGQGHSNQPQHF. The CDR3 bases are TGTGCCAGTAGTATACCGGGACAGGGCCATAGCAATCAGCCCCAGCATTTT.

The chain has TRBV28 and TRBJ1-2, with D possibly TRBD1 on 6 matching bases. Germline V gene sequence: CDR1 MDHEN, CDR2 SYDVKM. This CDR3 has 13 residues. Between the trimmed V and J ends, which lost 3 bases and 5 bases, there was a span of 10 bases. CDR3 sequence: CASSFGGAYGYTF. CDR3 nucleotide sequence: TGTGCCAGCAGTTTCGGGGGGGCATATGGCTACACCTTC.